The next 11 T cell receptor beta chains were all read from a single sample in a study of T cell responses to AZD1222 COVID-19 vaccine. Sequenced by immunoSEQ multiplex PCR; TCRdb stores in-frame clones only, minus some. The sample shows some 130,000 clones, around nine tenths of them seen only once. Sequencing was performed on peripheral blood, taken on day 0 of AZD1222 vaccination. All receptors derive from an adult in good health.

The genes are TRBV20-1 and TRBJ1-2; D remains ambiguous. Trimming shortened V by 5 bases and J by 2 bases, and 6 bases separated the two germline ends. From germline, CDR1 is DFQATT and CDR2 SNEGSKA (reference sequence). The CDR3 has 11 amino acids. DNA of the CDR3: TGCAGTGCTCTGGTGAACTATGGCTACACCTTC. It specifies CSALVNYGYTF.

This clone occurred a few times. The chain combines TRBV24-1 with TRBJ1-2; perhaps TRBD1 as D (5 bases). Looked up from germline, CDR1 is KGHDR and CDR2 is SFDVKD. The CDR3 has 17 residues. V was shortened by 2 bases and J by 4 bases, with 19 bases between the two germline ends. CDR3 sequence reads: CATSDSGRVGSGYGYTF. The CDR3 coding sequence is TGTGCCACCAGTGATTCGGGCAGGGTGGGCTCTGGCTATGGCTACACCTTC.

The V gene is TRBV18, the J gene TRBJ2-1; D might be TRBD2 (5 bases). CDR3 length equals 13 residues. Trimming left V 2 bases short and J 7 bases short, with 9 bases between. In germline, CDR1 is KGHSH, CDR2 LQKENI. This CDR3 reads CASSPILGNEQFF. The CDR3 DNA follows: TGTGCCAGCTCACCAATACTAGGGAATGAGCAGTTCTTC.

The CDR3 protein is CASNGRIPEPYEQYF. The DNA for the CDR3 is TGTGCCAGCAACGGCCGGATACCGGAACCCTACGAGCAGTACTTC. The chain has TRBV27 and TRBJ2-7; D uncertain. The V end was cut by 7 bases, the J end by 2 bases, with 18 bases between. The CDR3 length is 15 residues. Germline V lookup: CDR1 MNHEY, CDR2 SMNVEV (reference sequence).

The genes are TRBV5-6 and TRBJ2-7; D may be TRBD2 (5 bases). Germline CDR1 is SGHDT and CDR2 is YYEEEE. The CDR3 runs 16 residues. Trimming left V 4 bases short and J 2 bases short, with 19 bases between. This CDR3 reads CASSNPLDGLAYEQYF. For the CDR3, the DNA is TGTGCCAGCAGCAACCCCCTGGACGGACTGGCCTACGAGCAGTACTTC.

This sequence joins TRBV7-3 and TRBJ2-2, with 10 positions matching TRBD2. This CDR3 has 16 amino acids. Germline CDR1 SGHTA, CDR2 FQGTGA. J lost 4 bases, V lost 5 bases, and 7 bases had no gene match. The CDR3 sequence: CASSQKAGGPTGELFF. Written as DNA, the CDR3 is TGTGCCAGCAGCCAAAAAGCGGGGGGGCCCACCGGGGAGCTGTTTTTT. The entire variable domain, with the rest obtained from reference TRBV7-3 and TRBJ2-2, is as follows: GAGVSQTPSNKVTEKGKYVELRCDPISGHTALYWYRQSLGQGPEFLIYFQGTGAADDSGLPNDRFFAVRPEGSVSTLKIQRTERGDSAVYLCASSQKAGGPTGELFFGEGSRLTVL.

V gene TRBV10-3 combines with J gene TRBJ2-7, with TRBD2 matching 12 bases. The CDR3 contains 16 residues. With 5 bases clipped from V and 7 bases from J, the junction kept 12 bases outside the gene matches. CDR1 and CDR2 (germline): ENHRY, SYGVKD. The DNA of the CDR3 is TGTGCCATCAGTTCCAACCCAGGACTAGCGGGGAGAGAGCAGTACTTC. The encoded protein is CAISSNPGLAGREQYF.

The DNA for the CDR3 is TGTGCCAGCAGCTTATTCCTGGGGAACACTGAAGCTTTCTTT. Its translation is CASSLFLGNTEAFF. The chain links TRBV11-2 to TRBJ1-1, with D unresolved. This CDR3 is built from 14 residues. Trimming stripped 2 bases from V and 1 base from J, with 8 bases between. Per the germline V gene, CDR1 is SGHAT and CDR2 is FQNNGV. The whole variable domain, remainder taken from reference TRBV11-2 and TRBJ1-1, is EAGVAQSPRYKIIEKRQSVAFWCNPISGHATLYWYQQILGQGPKLLIQFQNNGVVDDSQLPKDRFSAERLKGVDSTLKIQPAKLEDSAVYLCASSLFLGNTEAFFGQGTRLTVV.

V gene TRBV9 combines with J gene TRBJ1-3, with D perhaps matching TRBD1 (5 bases). Germline values: CDR1 SGDLS, CDR2 YYNGEE. Trimming cost V 4 bases and J 0 bases, with 11 bases left between them. This CDR3 is 15 amino acids long. Written as DNA, the CDR3 is TGTGCCAGCAGCCCGCGGGGCTTCTCTGGAAACACCATATATTTT. It is translated as CASSPRGFSGNTIYF.

The chain has TRBV28 and TRBJ1-2; D is perhaps TRBD1 (6 bases). The germline V gene encodes CDR1 MDHEN and CDR2 SYDVKM. The ends were cut back, 4 bases at V and 4 bases at J, with 16 bases in the middle. CDR3 length equals 15 residues. The CDR3, as DNA: TGTGCCAGCAGTTCCTACCTTGGACAGATCTATGGCTACACCTTC. As protein: CASSSYLGQIYGYTF.

This sequence joins TRBV6-5 and TRBJ1-5, with unresolved D. The CDR3 spans 14 residues. V lost 9 bases to trimming and J lost 3 bases, with 15 bases between them. In germline, CDR1 is MNHEY, CDR2 SVGAGI. CDR3 sequence: CASNTWPLNQPQHF. The CDR3 DNA follows: TGTGCCAGTAATACCTGGCCTCTCAATCAGCCCCAGCATTTT.